The clone carrying this T cell receptor beta chain showed up just a few times. This sample was taken from a study of response to subunit inactivated influenza vaccine. V dropped 6 bases and J dropped 2; count of bases not matched to a gene: 12. The CDR3 covers 19 residues. Germline V gives CDR1 MGHDK, CDR2 SYGVNS. Via MiXCR, TCRdb re-called the RT-PCR reads, giving one row per CDR3 protein. The repertoire has about 170,000 distinct CDR3 sequences, over 9.5% of them found once; the top ten carry 25% to 30%. The sample was also reused in another study, on T cells expressing NK-cell markers. From that report: It was by 5'RACE template switching with UMIs that TCR beta cDNA was made.

The TCR comes from a man in his forties or fifties who received an inactivated influenza vaccine. The sample in question was CD8+ T cells sorted from PBMCs, obtained 11 to 12 days after vaccination. V usage is TRBV25-1 and J usage is TRBJ2-1; 14 bases are shared with TRBD2. CDR3: CASRGYPGTSGSPYNEQFF. The CDR3 region has the DNA TGTGCCAGCAGGGGCTATCCCGGGACTAGCGGGAGCCCCTACAATGAGCAGTTCTTC. Supplemented by reference TRBV25-1 and TRBJ2-1, the full variable domain reads EADIYQTPRYLVIGTGKKITLECSQTMGHDKMYWYQQDPGMELHLIHYSYGVNSTEKGDLSSESTVSRIRTEHFPLTLESARPSHTSQYLCASRGYPGTSGSPYNEQFFGPGTRLTVL.